The 3 T cell receptor beta chains below come from one sample, sequenced in a study of beta chain features in type 1 diabetes listed by TCRdb under 2018. The library was prepared using the immunoSEQ multiplex PCR assay. All of the isolated RNA was reverse transcribed with the High Capacity cDNA Reverse Transcription Kit, so expressed TCRB transcripts were sequenced. The table comes from immuneACCESS by way of TCRdb, which keeps in-frame sequences with V and J called. Part of the clones is missing from these tables; in studies checked, under half for an unresolved V gene and the rest for unknown reasons. The sample includes about 620,000 clones, with 15% to 18% observed a single time. Roughly 0.098% of the sample is in the top ten clones. Specimen: naive CD4+ T cells from blood. Explained via the paper, the cell subset or site label denotes: true naive CD4+ T cells. The receptors derive from a man between 18 and 29 years old in good health.

About this clone: Different DNA sequences within this sample yield the same CDR3. This chain links TRBV28 with TRBJ1-2; 7 positions match TRBD1. V shed 8 bases, J shed 8 bases, and the junction held 8 bases outside the gene matches. The CDR3 totals 12 residues. Germline lookup yields CDR1 MDHEN and CDR2 SYDVKM. The CDR3 DNA reads as TGTGCCAGCCGAGACAGGGCAGGAGGCTACACCTTC. Amino acid sequence: CASRDRAGGYTF.

This clone has only a few counts. This chain connects TRBV5-4 to TRBJ1-1, with a possible D match to TRBD1 (5 bases). V was trimmed by 1 base and J by 3 bases, leaving 10 bases between them. Germline lookup yields CDR1 SGHNT and CDR2 YYREEE (reference sequence). This CDR3 is built from 14 residues. The CDR3 reads CASSLNSRDTEAFF. In DNA form, the CDR3 reads TGTGCCAGCAGCTTGAATTCCAGGGACACTGAAGCTTTCTTT.

The chain links TRBV6-5 to TRBJ2-5, with 7 bases identical to TRBD2. With V trimmed by 4 bases and J by 4 bases, 6 bases remained unmatched. CDR1 and CDR2 (germline): MNHEY, SVGAGI. This CDR3 spans 14 amino acids. In nucleotides, the CDR3 is TGTGCCAGCAGTTTCCGCGGGGGAGGAGAGACCCAGTACTTC. The encoded protein is CASSFRGGGETQYF.